This T cell receptor (beta chain) was retrieved from a study of shared clonotypes between healthy human individuals. The naive CD8 population came from CD45RO-negative cells selected for CCR7, without terminally differentiated effector memory CD45RA+ cells. Germline V lookup: CDR1 SGHDT, CDR2 YYEEEE. The CDR3 length is 18 residues. J lost 5 bases, V lost 3 bases, and 15 bases had no gene match. Libraries were prepared by immunoSEQ multiplex PCR; TCRdb keeps only in-frame clonotypes and omits some of them. This sample has 550,000 to 750,000 clones; roughly nine tenths occur once, and the top ten carry nearly 25%.

The specimen was naive CD8+ T cells sorted from blood. The receptor comes from a man aged 25 to 40 in good health. The genes are TRBV5-6 and TRBJ1-4; 8 positions agree with TRBD1. In nucleotides, the CDR3 is TGTGCCAGCAGCTCCTCAATTACCCGGACAGGGCCAAATGAAAAACTGTTTTTT. Its protein product is CASSSSITRTGPNEKLFF.